This TCR beta chain was sequenced for a study of neurological immune-mediated disorders. V shed 8 bases and J shed 0 bases, with 16 bases lying between them. The CDR3 covers 16 residues. Per the germline V gene, CDR1 is LNHNV and CDR2 is YYDKDF (reference sequence). TCRdb passed the 5' RACE reads through MiXCR, listing each CDR3 protein once. The data show tens of thousands of distinct CDR3 sequences, with around 3.8% seen just once and 2.2% held by the top ten. In its sample, this clonotype was seen many times. Sequences were obtained from PBMCs. The J gene is TRBJ2-2, the V gene TRBV15; a possible D gene is TRBD2 (6 bases). The receptor was derived from a woman in her fifties or sixties with multiple sclerosis. CDR3 in DNA: TGTGCCACCGCGGGACTTAGGGGATCGAACACCGGGGAGCTGTTTTTT. Its protein is CATAGLRGSNTGELFF.